This T cell receptor beta chain comes out of a study of blood T cell repertoires in COVID-19. About the research overall: Spain, Italy and the United States supplied samples that represented acute and convalescent COVID-19.

In assigning cohorts, the study relied on participant-reported clinical history. As originally analysed: Reference gene primer amplification yielded estimated nucleated cell counts. Generated by immunoSEQ multiplex PCR, the TCRdb table keeps only in-frame clones and is missing some. The V and J calls and clone size come from that table; D and trimming were worked out from the DNA. The sample carries some 250,000 clones, approximately 91% recorded once. The sequenced sample consisted of PBMCs or T cells enriched from blood (not recorded which). The receptor was isolated from a woman in her forties with acute COVID-19.

The CDR3 loop reads CASSFLGLAGTSTDTQYF. The DNA for the CDR3 is TGTGCCAGCAGCTTTCTAGGACTAGCGGGGACGTCCACAGATACGCAGTATTTT. The chain employs TRBV7-9 and TRBJ2-3; 12 bases line up with TRBD2. Germline-derived CDR1 and CDR2 are SEHNR and FQNEAQ (reference sequence). With V trimmed by 3 bases and J by 2 bases, 9 bases remained unmatched. The CDR3 is 18 amino acids.